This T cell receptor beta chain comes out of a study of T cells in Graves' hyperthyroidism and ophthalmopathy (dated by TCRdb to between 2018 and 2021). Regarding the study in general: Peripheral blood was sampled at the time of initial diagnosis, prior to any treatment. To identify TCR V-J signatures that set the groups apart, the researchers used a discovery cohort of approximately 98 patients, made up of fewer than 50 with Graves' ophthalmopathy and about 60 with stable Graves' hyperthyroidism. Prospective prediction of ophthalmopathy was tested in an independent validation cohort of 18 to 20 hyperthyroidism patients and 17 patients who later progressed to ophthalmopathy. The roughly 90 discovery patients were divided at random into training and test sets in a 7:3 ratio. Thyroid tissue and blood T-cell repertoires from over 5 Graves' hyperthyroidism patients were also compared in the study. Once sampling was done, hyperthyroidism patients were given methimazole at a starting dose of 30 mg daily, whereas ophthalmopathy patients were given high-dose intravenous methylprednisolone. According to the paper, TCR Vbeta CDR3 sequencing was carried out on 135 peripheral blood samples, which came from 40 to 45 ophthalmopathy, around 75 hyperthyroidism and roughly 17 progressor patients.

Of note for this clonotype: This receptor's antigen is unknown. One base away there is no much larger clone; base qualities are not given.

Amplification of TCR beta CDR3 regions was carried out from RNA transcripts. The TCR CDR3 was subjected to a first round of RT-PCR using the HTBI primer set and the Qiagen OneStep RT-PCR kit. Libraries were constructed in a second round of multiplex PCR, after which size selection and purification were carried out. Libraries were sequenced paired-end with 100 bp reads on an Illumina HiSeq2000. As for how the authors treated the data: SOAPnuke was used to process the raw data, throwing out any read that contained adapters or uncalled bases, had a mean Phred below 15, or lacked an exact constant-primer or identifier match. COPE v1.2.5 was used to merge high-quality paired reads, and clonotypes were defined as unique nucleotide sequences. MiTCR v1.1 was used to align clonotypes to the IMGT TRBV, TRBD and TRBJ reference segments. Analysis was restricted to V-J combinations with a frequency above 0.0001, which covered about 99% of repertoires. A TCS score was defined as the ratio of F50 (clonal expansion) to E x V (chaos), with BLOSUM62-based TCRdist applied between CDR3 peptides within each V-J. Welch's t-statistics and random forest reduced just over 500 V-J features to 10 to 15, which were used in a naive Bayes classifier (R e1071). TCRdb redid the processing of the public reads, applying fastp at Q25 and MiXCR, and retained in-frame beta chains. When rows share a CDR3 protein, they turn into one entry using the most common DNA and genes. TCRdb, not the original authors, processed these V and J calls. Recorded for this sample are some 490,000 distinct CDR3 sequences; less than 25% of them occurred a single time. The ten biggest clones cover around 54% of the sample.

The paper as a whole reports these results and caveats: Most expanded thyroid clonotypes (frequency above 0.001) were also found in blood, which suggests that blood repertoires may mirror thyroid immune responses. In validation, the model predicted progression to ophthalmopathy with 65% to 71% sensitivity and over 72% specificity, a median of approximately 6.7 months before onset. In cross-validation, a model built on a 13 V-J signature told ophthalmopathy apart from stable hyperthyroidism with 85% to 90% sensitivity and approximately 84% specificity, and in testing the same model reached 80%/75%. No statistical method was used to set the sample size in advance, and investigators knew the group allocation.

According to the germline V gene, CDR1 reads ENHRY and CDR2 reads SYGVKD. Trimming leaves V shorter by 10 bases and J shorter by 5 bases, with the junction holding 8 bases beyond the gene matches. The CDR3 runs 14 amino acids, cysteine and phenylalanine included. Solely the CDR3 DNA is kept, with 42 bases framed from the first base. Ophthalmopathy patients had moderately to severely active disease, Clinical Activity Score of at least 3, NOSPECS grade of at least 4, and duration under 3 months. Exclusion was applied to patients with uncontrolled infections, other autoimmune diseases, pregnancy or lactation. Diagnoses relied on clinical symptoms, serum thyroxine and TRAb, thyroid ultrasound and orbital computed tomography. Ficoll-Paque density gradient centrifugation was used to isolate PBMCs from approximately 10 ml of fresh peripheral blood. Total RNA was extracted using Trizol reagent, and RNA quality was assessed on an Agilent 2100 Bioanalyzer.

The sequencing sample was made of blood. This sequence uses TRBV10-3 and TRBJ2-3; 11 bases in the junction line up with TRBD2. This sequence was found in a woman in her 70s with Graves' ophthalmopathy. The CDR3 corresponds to CATVSGRAEDTQYF. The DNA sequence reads TGTGCCACCGTTAGCGGGAGGGCCGAAGATACGCAGTATTTT.